This is a list of T cell receptor beta chains from one sample in a study of cytomegalovirus exposure and HLA in healthy donors. The table came from immunoSEQ multiplex PCR; TCRdb's copy has only in-frame clones and leaves some out. The table lists tens of thousands of clones, less than 90% of them singletons. The sample was PBMCs. These receptor sequences come from a woman between 18 and 29 years old in good health and CMV-seropositive. Both conserved end residues are part of each CDR3. D genes are given only for firm matches. The size field is filled for only some rows; it gives once, few, many or a size class.

D | J | V | size | CDR3 | DNA
- | TRBJ2-7 | TRBV2 | - | CASSEGDFPYEQYF | TGTGCCAGCAGTGAGGGGGACTTCCCCTACGAGCAGTACTTC
TRBD1 | TRBJ2-2 | TRBV9 | - | CASSGQGTGTGELFF | TGTGCCAGCAGTGGACAGGGAACCGGCACCGGGGAGCTGTTTTTT
- | TRBJ2-1 | TRBV19 | few | CASNPGLIGNEQFF | TGTGCCAGTAACCCGGGACTTATCGGGAATGAGCAGTTCTTC
- | TRBJ2-3 | TRBV6-6 | - | CASSSMGARTDTQYF | TGTGCCAGCAGTTCGATGGGGGCCAGGACAGATACGCAGTATTTT
- | TRBJ1-1 | TRBV28 | - | CASSLARGDTEAFF | TGTGCCAGCAGTTTAGCCCGGGGGGACACTGAAGCTTTCTTT
- | TRBJ2-2 | TRBV28 | - | CASSLRPGTNTGELFF | TGTGCCAGCAGTTTAAGGCCGGGAACGAACACCGGGGAGCTGTTTTTT
- | TRBJ2-7 | TRBV5-6 | - | CASSLFAGSMGYEQYF | TGTGCCAGCAGCTTGTTTGCAGGGTCAATGGGGTACGAGCAGTACTTC
- | TRBJ1-3 | TRBV6-5 | - | CASSYSRGSGNTIYF | TGTGCCAGCAGTTACTCCAGGGGTTCTGGAAACACCATATATTTT
- | TRBJ2-3 | TRBV5-1 | - | CASSLVTGVADTQYF | TGCGCCAGCAGCTTGGTGACAGGAGTAGCAGATACGCAGTATTTT
- | TRBJ2-2 | TRBV7-3 | - | CASSLDYMDTGELFF | TGTGCCAGCAGCTTGGACTACATGGACACCGGGGAGCTGTTTTTT
- | TRBJ2-6 | TRBV29-1 | - | CSVAVPSGANVLTF | TGCAGCGTTGCCGTTCCCTCTGGGGCCAACGTCCTGACTTTC
- | TRBJ1-5 | TRBV4-2 | - | CASSPSGKNQPQHF | TGTGCCAGCAGTCCATCGGGGAAGAATCAGCCCCAGCATTTT
TRBD1 | TRBJ2-7 | TRBV27 | - | CASSFNRGHEQYF | TGTGCCAGCAGTTTTAACAGGGGTCACGAGCAGTACTTC
- | TRBJ1-5 | TRBV6-5 | - | CASSYELHQPQHF | TGTGCCAGCAGTTACGAACTCCATCAGCCCCAGCATTTT
TRBD1 | TRBJ1-2 | TRBV4-3 | - | CASSQKTGTGGYGYTF | TGCGCCAGCAGCCAAAAAACCGGGACAGGGGGCTATGGCTACACCTTC
TRBD2 | TRBJ2-1 | TRBV27 | - | CATLSGESYNEQFF | TGTGCCACCCTTAGCGGGGAGTCCTACAATGAGCAGTTCTTC
- | TRBJ2-1 | TRBV7-8 | - | CASSFQRGSYNEQFF | TGTGCCAGCAGCTTTCAACGGGGTTCCTACAATGAGCAGTTCTTC
- | TRBJ1-5 | TRBV7-8 | - | CASSLDIGGLTRSPSNQPQHF | TGTGCCAGCAGCTTAGATATCGGGGGACTTACTCGGAGCCCAAGCAATCAGCCCCAGCATTTT
TRBD1 | TRBJ2-2 | TRBV9 | - | CASSVGTASGTGELFF | TGTGCCAGCAGCGTTGGGACAGCTTCCGGCACCGGGGAGCTGTTTTTT
- | TRBJ1-2 | TRBV7-3 | - | CASSLQGRDGYTF | TGTGCCAGCAGCCTTCAGGGGAGAGATGGCTACACCTTC
- | TRBJ2-2 | TRBV21-1 | - | CASSKGRGGRGELFF | TGTGCCAGCAGCAAAGGACGGGGGGGCCGAGGGGAGCTGTTTTTT
TRBD1 | TRBJ2-6 | TRBV4-1 | - | CASSQSAGGTSGANVLTF | TGCGCCAGCAGCCAAAGCGCAGGGGGTACCTCTGGGGCCAACGTCCTGACTTTC
TRBD1 | TRBJ2-6 | TRBV7-3 | - | CASSLRGTGGSGANVLTF | TGTGCCAGCAGCTTAAGGGGGACAGGGGGCTCTGGGGCCAACGTCCTGACTTTC
TRBD1 | TRBJ1-6 | TRBV30 | - | CAWMTGNPYNSPLHF | TGTGCCTGGATGACAGGGAACCCCTATAATTCACCCCTCCACTTT
TRBD2 | TRBJ2-5 | TRBV14 | - | CASSQDLMSERGETQYF | TGTGCCAGCAGCCAAGATCTTATGAGTGAGCGGGGGGAGACCCAGTACTTC
TRBD1 | TRBJ2-7 | TRBV6-5 | - | CASSPAYRGREQYF | TGTGCCAGCAGTCCCGCCTACAGGGGAAGGGAGCAGTACTTC
TRBD1 | TRBJ2-5 | TRBV7-2 | - | CASSLTGGHETQYF | TGTGCCAGCAGCTTGACAGGGGGACATGAGACCCAGTACTTC
TRBD2 | TRBJ2-1 | TRBV10-3 | - | CAISEVGSGGAHEQFF | TGTGCCATCAGTGAAGTCGGTAGCGGGGGGGCGCATGAGCAGTTCTTC
TRBD2 | TRBJ2-3 | TRBV19 | - | CASSPGLAGGSSLQYF | TGTGCCAGTAGTCCTGGACTAGCGGGGGGCTCAAGCCTGCAGTATTTT
- | TRBJ1-4 | TRBV7-8 | - | CASSHRQIEKLFF | TGTGCCAGCAGCCATCGACAGATTGAAAAACTGTTTTTT
TRBD1 | TRBJ2-7 | TRBV27 | once | CASSWTGPYEQYF | TGTGCCAGCAGTTGGACAGGTCCCTACGAGCAGTACTTC
TRBD2 | TRBJ2-1 | TRBV9 | - | CASSASGGGYNEQFF | TGTGCCAGCAGCGCCAGCGGGGGGGGTTACAATGAGCAGTTCTTC
TRBD2 | TRBJ2-5 | TRBV29-1 | - | CSARGGLKTQYF | TGCAGCGCCCGGGGGGGGTTAAAGACCCAGTACTTC
TRBD1 | TRBJ1-5 | TRBV19 | - | CASNRQGREEPQHF | TGTGCCAGTAATAGACAGGGACGCGAAGAGCCCCAGCATTTT
- | TRBJ1-5 | TRBV6-1 | - | CASSWGDGDQPQHF | TGTGCCAGCAGCTGGGGGGACGGTGATCAGCCCCAGCATTTT
TRBD2 | TRBJ2-7 | TRBV7-2 | - | CASSLRGTSGGYEQYF | TGTGCCAGCAGCCTAAGGGGAACTAGCGGGGGTTACGAGCAGTACTTC
- | TRBJ2-1 | TRBV29-1 | - | CSVSEGGGTGEQFF | TGCAGCGTTTCCGAGGGCGGGGGCACGGGTGAGCAGTTCTTC
TRBD1 | TRBJ2-2 | TRBV5-6 | - | CASSSDRVPGELFF | TGTGCCAGCAGCTCAGACAGGGTACCCGGGGAGCTGTTTTTT
- | TRBJ1-6 | TRBV18 | - | CASSTQGSYNSPLHF | TGTGCCAGCTCAACTCAGGGATCCTATAATTCACCCCTCCACTTT
- | TRBJ2-5 | TRBV6-1 | - | CASSEQGSGTQYF | TGTGCCAGCAGCGAACAGGGCTCAGGGACCCAGTACTTC
- | TRBJ1-3 | TRBV6-5 | - | CASSYSNQGLGNTIYF | TGTGCCAGCAGTTACAGTAACCAGGGTTTAGGAAACACCATATATTTT
- | TRBJ2-7 | TRBV7-9 | few | CASSPDNEQYF | TGTGCCAGCAGCCCTGACAATGAGCAGTACTTC
- | TRBJ1-4 | TRBV2 | - | CASSEGGLTNEKLFF | TGTGCCAGCAGTGAGGGAGGGCTAACTAATGAAAAACTGTTTTTT
- | TRBJ2-7 | TRBV6-5 | - | CASSYSRGNHEQYF | TGTGCCAGCAGTTACTCGCGGGGCAACCACGAGCAGTACTTC
TRBD1 | TRBJ2-1 | TRBV6-1 | - | CASNIGTVHNEQFF | TGTGCCAGCAACATAGGGACAGTTCACAATGAGCAGTTCTTC
- | TRBJ2-3 | TRBV5-8 | - | CASSLVALTDTQYF | TGTGCCAGCAGCTTGGTGGCCCTCACAGATACGCAGTATTTT
TRBD2 | TRBJ2-5 | TRBV6-5 | - | CASSVLAGAGETQYF | TGTGCCAGCAGTGTCCTAGCGGGGGCGGGGGAGACCCAGTACTTC
- | TRBJ2-7 | TRBV6-1 | - | CATRTLGGVSYEQYF | TGTGCCACCAGGACTCTCGGGGGAGTCTCCTACGAGCAGTACTTC
- | TRBJ2-3 | TRBV10-3 | few | CAISAGVRTDTQYF | TGTGCCATCAGTGCGGGGGTTAGAACAGATACGCAGTATTTT
- | TRBJ1-1 | TRBV29-1 | - | CSREGGTEAFF | TGCAGCCGCGAGGGGGGGACTGAAGCTTTCTTT
- | TRBJ1-1 | TRBV19 | - | CASSIGERGYTEAFF | TGTGCCAGTAGTATAGGTGAGAGGGGGTACACTGAAGCTTTCTTT